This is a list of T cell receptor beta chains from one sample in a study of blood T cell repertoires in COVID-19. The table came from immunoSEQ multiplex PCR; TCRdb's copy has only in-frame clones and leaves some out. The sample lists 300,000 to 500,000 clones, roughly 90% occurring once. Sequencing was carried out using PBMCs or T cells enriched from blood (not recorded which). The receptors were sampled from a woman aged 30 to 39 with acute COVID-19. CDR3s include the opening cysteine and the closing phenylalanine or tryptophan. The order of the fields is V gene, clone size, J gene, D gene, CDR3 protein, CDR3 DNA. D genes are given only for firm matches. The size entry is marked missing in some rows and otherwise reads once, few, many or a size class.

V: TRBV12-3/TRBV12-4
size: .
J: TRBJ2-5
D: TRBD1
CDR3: CASSRTGAETQYF
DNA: TGTGCCAGCAGCCGGACAGGGGCAGAGACCCAGTACTTC

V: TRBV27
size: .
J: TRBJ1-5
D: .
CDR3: CASSIDRNQPQHF
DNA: TGTGCCAGCAGTATCGACAGGAATCAGCCCCAGCATTTT

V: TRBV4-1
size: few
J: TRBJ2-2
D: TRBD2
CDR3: CASSQSRAGGLVPGELFF
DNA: TGCGCCAGCAGCCAGTCTAGGGCGGGGGGGCTTGTCCCCGGGGAGCTGTTTTTT

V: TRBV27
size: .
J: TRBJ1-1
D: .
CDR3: CASSFSGITNTEAFF
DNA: TGTGCCAGCAGTTTCTCAGGGATAACGAACACTGAAGCTTTCTTT

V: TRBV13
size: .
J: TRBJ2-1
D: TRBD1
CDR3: CASSSDRDPFF
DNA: TGTGCCAGCAGCTCGGACAGGGATCCGTTCTTC

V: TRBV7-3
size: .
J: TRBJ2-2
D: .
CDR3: CASSLRAGGPTNTGELFF
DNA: TGTGCCAGCAGCTTACGCGCCGGGGGGCCGACGAACACCGGGGAGCTGTTTTTT

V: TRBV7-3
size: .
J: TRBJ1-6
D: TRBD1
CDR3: CASSSGTGAYNSPLHF
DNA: TGTGCCAGCAGCTCCGGGACAGGGGCCTATAATTCACCCCTCCACTTT

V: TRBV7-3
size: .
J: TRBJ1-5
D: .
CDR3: CASSLTGNQPQHF
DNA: TGTGCCAGCAGCTTAACCGGGAATCAGCCCCAGCATTTT

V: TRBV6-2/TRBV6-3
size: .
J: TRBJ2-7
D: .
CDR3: CASSYSNGEPRQYF
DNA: TGTGCCAGCAGTTACTCAAACGGTGAGCCTCGGCAGTACTTC

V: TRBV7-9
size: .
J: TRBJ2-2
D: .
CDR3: CASSLTDPGELFF
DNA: TGTGCCAGCAGCTTAACTGATCCCGGGGAGCTGTTTTTT

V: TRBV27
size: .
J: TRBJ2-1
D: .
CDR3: CASSPYSLRGEQFF
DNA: TGTGCCAGCAGTCCTTACAGTCTCCGTGGTGAGCAGTTCTTC

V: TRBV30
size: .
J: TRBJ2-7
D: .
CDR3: CAWAETPLYEQYF
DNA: TGTGCCTGGGCAGAAACCCCTCTCTACGAGCAGTACTTC

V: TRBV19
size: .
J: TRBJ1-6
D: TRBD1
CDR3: CASSPGQGSSYNSPLHF
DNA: TGTGCCAGTAGCCCGGGACAGGGAAGCTCCTATAATTCACCCCTCCACTTT

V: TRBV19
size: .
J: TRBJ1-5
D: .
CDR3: CASSLRNQPQHF
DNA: TGTGCCAGTAGTCTCCGCAATCAGCCCCAGCATTTT

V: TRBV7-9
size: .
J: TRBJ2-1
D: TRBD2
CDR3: CASSPGGHEQFF
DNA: TGTGCCAGCAGCCCGGGGGGTCATGAGCAGTTCTTC

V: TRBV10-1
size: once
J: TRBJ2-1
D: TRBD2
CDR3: CASSESPGPGGDEQFF
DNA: TGCGCCAGCAGTGAGTCCCCGGGGCCGGGGGGGGATGAGCAGTTCTTC

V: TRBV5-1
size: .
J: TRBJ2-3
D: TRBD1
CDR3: CASSLGTGFPDTQYF
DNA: TGCGCCAGCAGCTTGGGGACAGGGTTCCCAGATACGCAGTATTTT

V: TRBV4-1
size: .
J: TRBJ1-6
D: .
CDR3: CASSQVDSGINSPLHF
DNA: TGCGCCAGCAGCCAAGTGGACAGTGGAATAAATTCACCCCTCCACTTT

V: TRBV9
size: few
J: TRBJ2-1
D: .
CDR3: CASSPEGGVPLGNNEQFF
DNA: TGTGCCAGCAGCCCAGAGGGGGGGGTACCTCTCGGGAACAATGAGCAGTTCTTC

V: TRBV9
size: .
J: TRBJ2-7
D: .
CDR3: CASSLGQGQSSYEQYF
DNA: TGTGCCAGCAGCCTTGGGCAGGGGCAGAGCTCCTACGAGCAGTACTTC

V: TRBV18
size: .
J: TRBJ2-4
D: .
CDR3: CASSAGQQNIQYF
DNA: TGTGCCAGCTCAGCCGGACAGCAAAACATTCAGTACTTC

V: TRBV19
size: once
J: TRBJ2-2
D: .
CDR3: CASSIVPYTGELFF
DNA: TGTGCCAGTAGTATTGTTCCCTACACCGGGGAGCTGTTTTTT

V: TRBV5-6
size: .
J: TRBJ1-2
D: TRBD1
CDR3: CASSKDRGYGYTF
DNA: TGTGCCAGCAGCAAGGACAGGGGCTACGGCTACACCTTC

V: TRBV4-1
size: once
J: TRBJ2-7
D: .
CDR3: CASSQGLHYEQYF
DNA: TGCGCCAGCAGCCAAGGACTGCACTACGAGCAGTACTTC

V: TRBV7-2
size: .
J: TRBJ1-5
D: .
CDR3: CASSLQGFDQPQHF
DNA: TGTGCCAGCAGCCTCCAGGGGTTCGATCAGCCCCAGCATTTT

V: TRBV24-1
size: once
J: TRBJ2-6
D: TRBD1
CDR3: CATSPGQGASGANVLTF
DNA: TGTGCCACCAGCCCAGGACAGGGGGCGTCCGGGGCCAACGTCCTGACTTTC

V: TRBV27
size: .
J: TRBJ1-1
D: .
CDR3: CASRLQEGAEAFF
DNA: TGTGCCAGCAGACTACAGGAAGGGGCAGAAGCTTTCTTT

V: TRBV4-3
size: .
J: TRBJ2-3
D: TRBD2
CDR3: CASRDYTDTQYF
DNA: TGCGCCAGCCGGGACTACACAGATACGCAGTATTTT

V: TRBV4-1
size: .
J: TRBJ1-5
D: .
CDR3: CASSQRDSNQPQHF
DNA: TGCGCCAGCAGCCAGAGGGATAGCAATCAGCCCCAGCATTTT

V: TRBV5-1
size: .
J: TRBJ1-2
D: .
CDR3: CASSLVESNYGYTF
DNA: TGCGCCAGCAGCTTGGTAGAGAGTAACTATGGCTACACCTTC

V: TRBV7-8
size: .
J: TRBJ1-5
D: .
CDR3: CASSLVQSNQPQHF
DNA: TGTGCCAGCAGCTTAGTACAGTCTAATCAGCCCCAGCATTTT

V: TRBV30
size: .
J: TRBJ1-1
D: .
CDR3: CACLLEGLVRTEAFF
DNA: TGTGCCTGTCTTCTGGAGGGGCTCGTGAGGACTGAAGCTTTCTTT

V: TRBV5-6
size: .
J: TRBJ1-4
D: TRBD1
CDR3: CASSPGTGKQDEKLFF
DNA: TGTGCCAGCAGCCCGGGGACAGGCAAACAAGATGAAAAACTGTTTTTT

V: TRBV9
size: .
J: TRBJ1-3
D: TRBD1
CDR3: CASSAGTGGPLSGNTIYF
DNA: TGTGCCAGCAGCGCCGGGACAGGGGGACCCCTCTCTGGAAACACCATATATTTT

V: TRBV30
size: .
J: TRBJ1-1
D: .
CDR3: CAWSVGRNTEAFF
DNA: TGTGCCTGGAGTGTGGGCAGAAACACTGAAGCTTTCTTT

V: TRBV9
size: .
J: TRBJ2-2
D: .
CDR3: CASSVGQTTGELFF
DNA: TGTGCCAGCAGCGTAGGACAGACCACCGGGGAGCTGTTTTTT

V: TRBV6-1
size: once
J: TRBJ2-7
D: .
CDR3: CASSEGSLTYEQYF
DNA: TGTGCCAGCAGTGAAGGTTCCTTAACCTACGAGCAGTACTTC

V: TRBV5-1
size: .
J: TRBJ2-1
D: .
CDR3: CASSPTPGYNEQFF
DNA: TGCGCCAGCAGCCCTACCCCCGGGTACAATGAGCAGTTCTTC

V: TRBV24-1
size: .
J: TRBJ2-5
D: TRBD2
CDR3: CATSDIPGLAGGPGETQYF
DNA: TGTGCCACCAGTGATATCCCTGGACTAGCGGGGGGGCCTGGAGAGACCCAGTACTTC

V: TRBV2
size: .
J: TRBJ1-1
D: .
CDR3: CASSPTGNTEAFF
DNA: TGTGCCAGCAGCCCGACAGGGAACACTGAAGCTTTCTTT

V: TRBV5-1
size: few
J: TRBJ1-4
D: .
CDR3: CASSLGQDNEKLFF
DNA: TGCGCCAGCAGCTTGGGTCAGGATAATGAAAAACTGTTTTTT

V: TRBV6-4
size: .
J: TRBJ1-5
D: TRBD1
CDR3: CASSEDRTLSNQPQHF
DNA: TGTGCCAGCAGTGAGGACAGGACCCTTAGCAATCAGCCCCAGCATTTT

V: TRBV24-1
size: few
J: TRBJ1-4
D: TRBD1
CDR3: CATSDLKAGGDEKLFF
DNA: TGTGCCACCAGTGATTTGAAGGCAGGGGGCGATGAAAAACTGTTTTTT

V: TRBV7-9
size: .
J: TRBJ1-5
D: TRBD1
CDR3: CASSLSGGASQPQHF
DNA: TGTGCCAGCAGCTTATCAGGGGGTGCGAGTCAGCCCCAGCATTTT

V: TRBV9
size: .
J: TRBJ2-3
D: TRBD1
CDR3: CASSVGTATDTQYF
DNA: TGTGCCAGCAGCGTTGGGACAGCCACAGATACGCAGTATTTT

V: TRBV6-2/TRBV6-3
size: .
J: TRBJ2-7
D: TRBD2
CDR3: CASSYLAGVYEQYF
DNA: TGTGCCAGCAGTTATCTAGCGGGGGTCTACGAGCAGTACTTC

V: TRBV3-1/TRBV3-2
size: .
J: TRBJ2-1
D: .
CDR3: CASSHPGGTYNEQFF
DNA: TGTGCCAGCAGCCACCCCGGGGGAACCTACAATGAGCAGTTCTTC